This TCR beta chain stems from a study of T cells in localized non-small cell lung cancer. The data were produced by immunoSEQ multiplex PCR, yet TCRdb's version contains in-frame clones alone and is incomplete. The profile covers more than 50,000 clones, with approximately 83% appearing a single time and nearly 20% taken by the ten largest. Trimming took 8 bases from V and 4 from J; bases not matched to a gene: 2. Germline-derived CDR1 and CDR2 are SNHLY and FYNNEI. This CDR3 is 12 amino acids long. Study-level results: Density of T cells in blood, when higher, went with longer overall survival.

The table lists this clone with a few counts. Its specificity is unknown. The rearrangement joins TRBV2 to TRBJ2-5; 9 bases are shared with TRBD1. The source is a female donor of 60 years or more with stage II squamous cell lung carcinoma. The sample was peripheral blood, taken before any cancer treatment. Here the CDR3 DNA reads TGTGCCAGCGGACAGGGGAGAGAGACCCAGTACTTC. Translated: CASGQGRETQYF. The complete variable domain, with remaining parts taken from reference TRBV2 and TRBJ2-5, reads EPEVTQTPSHQVTQMGQEVILRCVPISNHLYFYWYRQILGQKVEFLVSFYNNEISEKSEIFDDQFSVERPDGSNFTLKIRSTKLEDSAMYFCASGQGRETQYFGPGTRLLVL.